This TCR beta chain was sequenced in a study of blood T cell repertoires in COVID-19. Study summary: Donors in the United States, Italy and Spain gave samples during acute or convalescent COVID-19. T cells, B-cell-depleted T cells, or PBMCs supplied cDNA or gDNA.

J lost 7 bases, V lost 3 bases, and 5 bases had no gene match. CDR1 and CDR2 (germline): LNHNV, YYDKDF (reference sequence). This CDR3 is built from 14 residues. Source study methods: The authors estimated nucleated cell counts from reference gene primer amplification. Sequenced by immunoSEQ multiplex PCR; TCRdb stores in-frame clones only, minus some. V and J calls and clone size are given by that table; D and trimming were obtained from the DNA. The sample has some 40,000 clones, over 65% seen once; the top ten hold about a sixth. This clone is a singleton in its sample. The clonotype was recovered from a man aged 65 to 79 with acute or convalescent COVID-19. The chain links TRBV15 to TRBJ1-1, with TRBD1 matching 10 bases. The sequenced material came from peripheral blood. The CDR3 nucleotides are TGTGCCACCAGCAGGGACAGGGGGTTGAATGAAGCTTTCTTT. Its translation is CATSRDRGLNEAFF.